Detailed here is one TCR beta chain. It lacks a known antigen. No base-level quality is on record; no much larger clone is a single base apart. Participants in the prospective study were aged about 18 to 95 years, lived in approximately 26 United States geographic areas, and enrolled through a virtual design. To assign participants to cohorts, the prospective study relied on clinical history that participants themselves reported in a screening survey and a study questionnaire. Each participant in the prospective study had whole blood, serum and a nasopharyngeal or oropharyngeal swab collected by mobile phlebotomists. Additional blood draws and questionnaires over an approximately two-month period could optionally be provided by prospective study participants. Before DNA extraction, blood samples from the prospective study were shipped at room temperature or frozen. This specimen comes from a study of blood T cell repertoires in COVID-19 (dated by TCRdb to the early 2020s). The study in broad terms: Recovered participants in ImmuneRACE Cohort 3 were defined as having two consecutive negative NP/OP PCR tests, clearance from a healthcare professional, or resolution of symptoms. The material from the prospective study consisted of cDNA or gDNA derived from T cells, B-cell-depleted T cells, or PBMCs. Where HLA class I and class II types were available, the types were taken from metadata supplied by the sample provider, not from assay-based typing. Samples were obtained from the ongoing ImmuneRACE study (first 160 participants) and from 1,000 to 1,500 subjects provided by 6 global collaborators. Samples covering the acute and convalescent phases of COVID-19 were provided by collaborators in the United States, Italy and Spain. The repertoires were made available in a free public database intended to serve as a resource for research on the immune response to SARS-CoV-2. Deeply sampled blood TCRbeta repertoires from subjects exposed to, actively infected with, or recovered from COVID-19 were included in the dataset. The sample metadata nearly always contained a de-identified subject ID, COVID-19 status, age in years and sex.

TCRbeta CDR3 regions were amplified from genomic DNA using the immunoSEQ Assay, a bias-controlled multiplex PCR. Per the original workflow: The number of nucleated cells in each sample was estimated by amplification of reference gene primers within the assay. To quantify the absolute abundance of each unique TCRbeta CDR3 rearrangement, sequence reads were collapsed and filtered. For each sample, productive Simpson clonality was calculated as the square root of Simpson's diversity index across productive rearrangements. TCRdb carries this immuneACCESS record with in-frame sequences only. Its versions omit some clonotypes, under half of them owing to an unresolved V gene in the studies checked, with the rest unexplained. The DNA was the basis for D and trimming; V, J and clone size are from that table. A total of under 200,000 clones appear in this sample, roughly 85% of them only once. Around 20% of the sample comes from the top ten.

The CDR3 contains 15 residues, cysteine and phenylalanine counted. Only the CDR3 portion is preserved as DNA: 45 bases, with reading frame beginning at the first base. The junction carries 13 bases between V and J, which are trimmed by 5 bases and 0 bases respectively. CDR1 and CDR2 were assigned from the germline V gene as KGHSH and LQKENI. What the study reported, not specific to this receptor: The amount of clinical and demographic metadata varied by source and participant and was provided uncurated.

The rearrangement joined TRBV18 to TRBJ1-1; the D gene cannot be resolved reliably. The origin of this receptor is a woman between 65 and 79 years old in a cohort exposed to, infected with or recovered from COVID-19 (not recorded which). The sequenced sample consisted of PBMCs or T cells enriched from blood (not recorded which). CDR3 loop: CASSIIRGMNTEAFF. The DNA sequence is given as TGTGCCAGCTCAATAATTCGCGGGATGAACACTGAAGCTTTCTTT.